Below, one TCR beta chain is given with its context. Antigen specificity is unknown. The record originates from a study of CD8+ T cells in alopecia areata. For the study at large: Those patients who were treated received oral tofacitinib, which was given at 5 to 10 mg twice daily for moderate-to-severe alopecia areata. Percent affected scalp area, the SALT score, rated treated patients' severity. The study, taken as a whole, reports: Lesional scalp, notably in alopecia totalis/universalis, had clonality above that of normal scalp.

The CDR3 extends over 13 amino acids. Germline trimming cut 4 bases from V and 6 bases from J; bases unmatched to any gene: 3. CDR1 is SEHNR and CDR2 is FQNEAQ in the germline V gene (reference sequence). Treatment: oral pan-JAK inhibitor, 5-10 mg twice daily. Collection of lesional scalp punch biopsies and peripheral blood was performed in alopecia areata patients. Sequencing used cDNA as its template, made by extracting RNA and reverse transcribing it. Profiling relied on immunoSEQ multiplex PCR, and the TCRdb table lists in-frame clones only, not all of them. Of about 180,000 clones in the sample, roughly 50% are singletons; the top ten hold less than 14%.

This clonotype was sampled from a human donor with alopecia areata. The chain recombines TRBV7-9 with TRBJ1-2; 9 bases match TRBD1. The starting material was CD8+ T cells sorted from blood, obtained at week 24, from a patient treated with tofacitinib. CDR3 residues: CASSSQGANGYTF. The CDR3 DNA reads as TGTGCCAGCAGCTCACAGGGGGCTAATGGCTACACCTTC.